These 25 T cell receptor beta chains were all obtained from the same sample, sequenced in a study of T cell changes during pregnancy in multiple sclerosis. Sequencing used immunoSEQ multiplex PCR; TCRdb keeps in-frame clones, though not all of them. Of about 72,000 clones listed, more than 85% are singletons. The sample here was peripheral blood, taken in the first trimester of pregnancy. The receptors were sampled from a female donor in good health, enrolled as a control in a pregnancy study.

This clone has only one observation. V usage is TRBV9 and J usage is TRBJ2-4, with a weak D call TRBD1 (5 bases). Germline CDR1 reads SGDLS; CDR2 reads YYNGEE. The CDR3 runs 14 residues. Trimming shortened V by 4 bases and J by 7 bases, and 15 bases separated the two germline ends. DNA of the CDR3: TGTGCCAGCAGCCTCCAGGGTATGGGTAACATTCAGTACTTC. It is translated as CASSLQGMGNIQYF.

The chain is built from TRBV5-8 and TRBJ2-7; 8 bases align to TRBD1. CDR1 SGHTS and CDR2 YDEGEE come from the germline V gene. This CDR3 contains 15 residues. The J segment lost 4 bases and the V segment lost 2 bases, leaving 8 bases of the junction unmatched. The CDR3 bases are TGTGCCAGCAGCTTTGTGGCAGGGGGCTATTACGAGCAGTACTTC. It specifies CASSFVAGGYYEQYF.

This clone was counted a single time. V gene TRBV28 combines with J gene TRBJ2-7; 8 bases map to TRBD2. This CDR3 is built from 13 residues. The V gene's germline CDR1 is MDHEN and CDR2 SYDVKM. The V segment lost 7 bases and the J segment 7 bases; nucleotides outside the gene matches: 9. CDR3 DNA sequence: TGTGCCAGCAACCAAGCGGGAGCAGAAGAGCAGTACTTC. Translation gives CASNQAGAEEQYF.

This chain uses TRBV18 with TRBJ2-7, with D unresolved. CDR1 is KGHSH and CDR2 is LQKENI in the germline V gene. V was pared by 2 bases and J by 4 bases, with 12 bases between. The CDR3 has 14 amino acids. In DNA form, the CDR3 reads TGTGCCAGCTCACCAGGTACGGGTAGGTACGAGCAGTACTTC. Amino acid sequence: CASSPGTGRYEQYF.

CDR3 in amino acids: CASSYYRQLNTEAFF. In DNA form, the CDR3 reads TGTGCCAGCAGTTACTACCGACAGCTGAACACTGAAGCTTTCTTT. This chain uses TRBV6-5 with TRBJ1-1; D is possibly TRBD1 (5 bases). Germline lookup yields CDR1 MNHEY and CDR2 SVGAGI. Deletions cut 1 base from V and 0 bases from J, with 9 bases between. The CDR3 is 15 amino acids.

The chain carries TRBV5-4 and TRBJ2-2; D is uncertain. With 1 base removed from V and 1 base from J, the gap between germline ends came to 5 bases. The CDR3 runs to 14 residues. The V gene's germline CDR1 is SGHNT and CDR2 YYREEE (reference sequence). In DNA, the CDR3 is TGTGCCAGCAGCTTGCCCATGAACACCGGGGAGCTGTTTTTT. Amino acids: CASSLPMNTGELFF. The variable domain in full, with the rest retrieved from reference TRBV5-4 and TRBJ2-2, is ETGVTQSPTHLIKTRGQQVTLRCSSQSGHNTVSWYQQALGQGPQFIFQYYREEENGRGNFPPRFSGLQFPNYSSELNVNALELDDSALYLCASSLPMNTGELFFGEGSRLTVL.

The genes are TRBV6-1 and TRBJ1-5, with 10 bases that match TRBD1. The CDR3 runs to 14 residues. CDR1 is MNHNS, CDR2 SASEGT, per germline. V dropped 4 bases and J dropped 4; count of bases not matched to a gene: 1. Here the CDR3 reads CASSGDRGNQPQHF. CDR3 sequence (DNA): TGTGCCAGCAGTGGGGACAGGGGAAATCAGCCCCAGCATTTT.

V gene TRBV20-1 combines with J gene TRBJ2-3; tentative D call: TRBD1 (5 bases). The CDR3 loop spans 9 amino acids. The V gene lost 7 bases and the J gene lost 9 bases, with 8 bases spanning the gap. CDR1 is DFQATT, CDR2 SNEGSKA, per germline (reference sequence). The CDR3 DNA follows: TGCAGTGTCAACAGGACGCAGTATTTT. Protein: CSVNRTQYF.

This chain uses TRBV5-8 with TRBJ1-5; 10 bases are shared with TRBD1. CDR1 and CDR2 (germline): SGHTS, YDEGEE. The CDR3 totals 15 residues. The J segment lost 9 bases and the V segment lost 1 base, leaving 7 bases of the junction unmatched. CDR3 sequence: CASSLRTGGLWPQHF. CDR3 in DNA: TGTGCCAGCAGCTTGAGGACAGGGGGTTTATGGCCCCAGCATTTT.

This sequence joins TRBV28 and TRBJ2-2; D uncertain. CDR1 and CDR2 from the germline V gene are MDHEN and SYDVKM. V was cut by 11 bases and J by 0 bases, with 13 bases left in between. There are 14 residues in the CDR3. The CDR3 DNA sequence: TGTGCCTCGCGAGGCGGTGCGAACACCGGGGAGCTGTTTTTT. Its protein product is CASRGGANTGELFF.

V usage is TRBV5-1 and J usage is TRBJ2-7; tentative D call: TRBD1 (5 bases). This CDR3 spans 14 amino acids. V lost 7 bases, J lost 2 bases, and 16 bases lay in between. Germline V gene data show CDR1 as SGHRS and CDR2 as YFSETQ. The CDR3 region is CASAYTGDPYEQYF. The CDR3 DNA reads TGCGCCAGCGCCTATACAGGTGATCCCTACGAGCAGTACTTC.

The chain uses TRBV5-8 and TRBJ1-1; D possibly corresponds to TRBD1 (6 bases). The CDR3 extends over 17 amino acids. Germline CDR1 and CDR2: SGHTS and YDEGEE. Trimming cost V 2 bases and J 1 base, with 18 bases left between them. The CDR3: CASSLMWGRGGNTEAFF. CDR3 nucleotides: TGTGCCAGCAGCTTAATGTGGGGGCGCGGGGGGAACACTGAAGCTTTCTTT.

CDR3 amino acids: CATSRATSGGNTIYF. The CDR3 coding sequence is TGTGCCACCAGCAGAGCAACATCGGGGGGAAACACCATATATTTT. V is TRBV15 and J is TRBJ1-3, with no clear D. This CDR3 has 15 amino acids. Trimming pared 1 base from V and 4 bases from J, leaving 11 bases between. The germline V gene has CDR1 LNHNV and CDR2 YYDKDF (reference sequence).

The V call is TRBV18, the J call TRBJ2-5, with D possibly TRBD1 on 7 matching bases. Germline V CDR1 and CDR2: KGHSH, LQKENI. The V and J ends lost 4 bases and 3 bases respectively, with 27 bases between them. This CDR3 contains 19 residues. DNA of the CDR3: TGTGCCAGCTCACGTCATGGTGGAGGGGGCTTCAGGGATGAAGAGACCCAGTACTTC. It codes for CASSRHGGGGFRDEETQYF.

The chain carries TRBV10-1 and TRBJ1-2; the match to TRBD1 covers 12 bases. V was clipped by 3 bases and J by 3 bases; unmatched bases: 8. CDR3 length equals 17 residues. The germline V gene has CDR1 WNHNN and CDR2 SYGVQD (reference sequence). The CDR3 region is CASSDYRGQGAYYGYTF. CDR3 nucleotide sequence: TGCGCCAGCAGTGATTACCGGGGACAGGGGGCCTACTATGGCTACACCTTC.

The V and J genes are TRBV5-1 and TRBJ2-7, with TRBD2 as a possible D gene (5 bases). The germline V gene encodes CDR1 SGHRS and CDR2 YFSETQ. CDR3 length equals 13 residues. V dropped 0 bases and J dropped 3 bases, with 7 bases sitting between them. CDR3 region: CASSLARGYEQYF. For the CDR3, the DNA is TGCGCCAGCAGCTTGGCCCGGGGCTACGAGCAGTACTTC.

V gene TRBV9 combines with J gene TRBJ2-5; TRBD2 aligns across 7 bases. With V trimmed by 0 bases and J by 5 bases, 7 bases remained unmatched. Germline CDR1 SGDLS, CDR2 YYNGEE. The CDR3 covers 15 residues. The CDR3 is CASSVDGTSEETQYF. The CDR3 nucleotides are TGTGCCAGCAGCGTAGACGGAACTAGCGAGGAGACCCAGTACTTC.

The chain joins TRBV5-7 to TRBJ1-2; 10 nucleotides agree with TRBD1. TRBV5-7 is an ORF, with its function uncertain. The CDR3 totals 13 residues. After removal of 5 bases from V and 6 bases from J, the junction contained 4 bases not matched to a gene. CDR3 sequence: CASRGGTGDGYTF. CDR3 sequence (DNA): TGTGCCAGCAGGGGGGGGACAGGGGATGGCTACACCTTC.

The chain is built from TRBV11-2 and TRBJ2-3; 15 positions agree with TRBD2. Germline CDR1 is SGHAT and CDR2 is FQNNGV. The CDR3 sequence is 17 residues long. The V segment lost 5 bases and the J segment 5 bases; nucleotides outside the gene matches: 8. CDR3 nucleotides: TGTGCCAGCAGCCCCGGACTAGCGGGAGGGCCAGGAGATACGCAGTATTTT. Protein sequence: CASSPGLAGGPGDTQYF.

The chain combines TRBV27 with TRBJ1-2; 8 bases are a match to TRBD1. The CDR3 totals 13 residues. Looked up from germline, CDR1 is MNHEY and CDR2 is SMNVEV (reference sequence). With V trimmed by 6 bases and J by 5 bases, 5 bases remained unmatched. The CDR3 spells CASRGQELYGYTF. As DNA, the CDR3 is TGTGCCAGCAGGGGACAGGAATTATATGGCTACACCTTC.

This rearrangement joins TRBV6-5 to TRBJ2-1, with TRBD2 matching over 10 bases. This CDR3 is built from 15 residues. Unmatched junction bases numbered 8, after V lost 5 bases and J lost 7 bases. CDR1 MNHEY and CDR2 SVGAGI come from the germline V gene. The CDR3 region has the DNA TGTGCCAGCAGTCCCCGCCTAGCGGGGGCTAATGAGCAGTTCTTC. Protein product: CASSPRLAGANEQFF.

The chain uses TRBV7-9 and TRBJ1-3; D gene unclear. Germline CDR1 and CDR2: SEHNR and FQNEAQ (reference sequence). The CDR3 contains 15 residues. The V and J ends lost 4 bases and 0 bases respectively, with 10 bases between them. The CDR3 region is CASSSQLDSGNTIYF. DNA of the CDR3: TGTGCCAGCAGCTCGCAACTTGACTCTGGAAACACCATATATTTT.

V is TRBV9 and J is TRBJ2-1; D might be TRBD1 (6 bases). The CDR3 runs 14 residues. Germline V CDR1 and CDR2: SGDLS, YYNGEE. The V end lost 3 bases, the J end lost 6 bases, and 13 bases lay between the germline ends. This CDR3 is CASSGQARINEQFF. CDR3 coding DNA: TGTGCCAGCAGCGGACAGGCGAGAATCAATGAGCAGTTCTTC.

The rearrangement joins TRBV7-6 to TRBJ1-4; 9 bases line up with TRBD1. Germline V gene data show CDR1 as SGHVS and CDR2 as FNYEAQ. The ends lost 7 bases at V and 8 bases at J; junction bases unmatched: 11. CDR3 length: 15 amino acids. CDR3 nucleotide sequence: TGTGCCAGCACCTTCTCTGGACAGGGGTCCGAAAAACTGTTTTTT. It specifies CASTFSGQGSEKLFF.

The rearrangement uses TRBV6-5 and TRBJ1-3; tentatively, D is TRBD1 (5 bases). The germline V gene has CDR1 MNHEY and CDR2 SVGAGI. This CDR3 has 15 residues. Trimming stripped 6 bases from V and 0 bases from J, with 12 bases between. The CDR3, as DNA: TGTGCCAGCAGCCCCTGGGGGGACTCTGGAAACACCATATATTTT. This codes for CASSPWGDSGNTIYF.